This T cell receptor (beta chain) was captured by sequencing in a study of graft-versus-host responses after intestinal transplantation. On the study more broadly: Following induction with anti-thymocyte globulin, all recipients were given tacrolimus and steroids for about three years. Study results and caveats: HvG clone declines early post-transplant were associated with peak circulating GvH levels. High graft-versus-host to host-versus-graft T cell clonal ratios marked allografts of patients with graft-donor macrochimerism. GvH clones appeared in recipient marrow, some first in ileum or blood.

In regard to this clone: Its antigen is not known.

Generated by immunoSEQ multiplex PCR, the TCRdb table keeps only in-frame clones and is missing some. Of more than 50,000 clones listed, 75% to 95% were seen once; the top ten hold roughly 5.5%. This CDR3 comprises 15 residues. Germline V gene data show CDR1 as SNHLY and CDR2 as FYNNEI. Trimming took 3 bases from V and 0 from J, leaving 8 bases between them. The sample in question was PBMCs, obtained around 95 weeks after intestinal transplant. The sequence was obtained from a human patient who received an intestinal transplant, so some T cells may come from the graft donor. V usage is TRBV2 and J usage is TRBJ2-2; no firm D call. The CDR3 spells CASSDFSANTGELFF. The CDR3 DNA is TGTGCCAGCAGTGACTTTTCCGCGAACACCGGGGAGCTGTTTTTT.